This TCR beta chain came from a study of shared clonotypes between healthy human individuals. The overall study: Serving as donors were two women and a few men, whose ages spanned 18 to 49.

The CDR3 extends over 16 amino acids. The germline V gene has CDR1 SGHDT and CDR2 YYEEEE. V was clipped by 0 bases and J by 6 bases; unmatched bases: 8. Profiled with immunoSEQ multiplex PCR; TCRdb holds only in-frame clones, not every one. The sample includes 2 million to 2.5 million clones, roughly 96% of them seen just once. The J gene is TRBJ2-7, the V gene TRBV5-6; 11 bases map to TRBD1. The clonotype was recovered from a man aged 18 to 30 in good health. Sequencing used naive CD4+ T cells sorted from blood. The subset denotes: CD45RA+ positively selected. CDR3: CASSLVARTGGVEQYF. DNA for the CDR3: TGTGCCAGCAGCTTGGTCGCCCGGACAGGGGGCGTCGAGCAGTACTTC.